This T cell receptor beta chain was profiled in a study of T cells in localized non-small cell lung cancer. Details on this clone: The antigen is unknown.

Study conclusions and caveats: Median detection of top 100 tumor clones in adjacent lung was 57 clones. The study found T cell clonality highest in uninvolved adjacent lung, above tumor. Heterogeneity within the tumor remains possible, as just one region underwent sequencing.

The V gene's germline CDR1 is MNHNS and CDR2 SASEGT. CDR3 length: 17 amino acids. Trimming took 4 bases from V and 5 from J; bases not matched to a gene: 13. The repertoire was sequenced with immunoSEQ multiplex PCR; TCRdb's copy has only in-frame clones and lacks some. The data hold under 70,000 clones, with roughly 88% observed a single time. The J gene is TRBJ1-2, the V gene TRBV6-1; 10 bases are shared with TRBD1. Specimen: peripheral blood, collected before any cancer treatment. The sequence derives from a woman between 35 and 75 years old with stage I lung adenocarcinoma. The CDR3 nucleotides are TGTGCCAGCAGTGGTCCCCTCTTGGACAGGGGGAAATATGGCTACACCTTC. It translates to CASSGPLLDRGKYGYTF.